This T cell receptor (beta chain) emerged from a study of shared T cell receptors in the human thymus. In its sample, this clone was seen a few times. V shed 0 bases and J 3 bases; nucleotides not matched to a gene: 6. The germline gives CDR1 MGHRA, CDR2 YSYEKL. This CDR3 has 16 amino acids. Produced via immunoSEQ multiplex PCR; TCRdb's table is partial and in-frame only. Counted here are hundreds of thousands of clones, roughly 86% occurring once; the ten biggest clones make up roughly 0.0086%. These data also featured in a second study, about human thymus T cells. That paper states: In thymic and blood repertoires alike, V and J usage looked biased.

Sequenced material: thymocytes. This rearrangement joins TRBV4-1 to TRBJ2-7, with 9 nucleotides matching TRBD2. This receptor was identified in a boy under two years old with a congenital heart defect. The DNA for the CDR3 is TGCGCCAGCAGCCAAGATTCCCTAGCGGGAAGCTACGAGCAGTACTTC. It is translated as CASSQDSLAGSYEQYF.